One sample yielded the 3 T cell receptor beta chains listed below, sequenced in a study of blood T cell repertoires in COVID-19. Profiled with immunoSEQ multiplex PCR; TCRdb holds only in-frame clones, not every one. The sample lists some 290,000 clones, about 86% occurring once. Sequencing was done on a sample of peripheral blood. The receptors stem from a woman under 40 with COVID-19, enrolled during active disease.

This chain's CDR3 is CASSQGSLSPLHF. The CDR3 DNA reads TGTGCCAGCAGCCAAGGCAGTCTGTCACCCCTCCACTTT. The chain couples TRBV14 to TRBJ1-6; D uncertain. The CDR3 has 13 residues. V gave up 1 base and J gave up 10 bases, with 8 bases separating them. Germline values: CDR1 SGHDN, CDR2 FVKESK.

DNA for the CDR3: TGTGCCAGTCCGACTAGCGGGGGAGTAAATGAGCAGTTCTTC. This sequence encodes CASPTSGGVNEQFF. The genes are TRBV19 and TRBJ2-1; 12 bases agree with TRBD2. The J segment lost 7 bases and the V segment lost 8 bases, leaving 6 bases of the junction unmatched. The length of the CDR3 is 14 residues. Germline V gene sequence: CDR1 LNHDA, CDR2 SQIVND (reference sequence).

The table lists this clone with a few counts. The rearrangement joins TRBV11-2 to TRBJ1-2; TRBD1 matches 7 bases. The CDR3 sequence is 16 residues long. The germline CDR1 and CDR2 sequences are SGHAT and FQNNGV. V shed 5 bases and J 6 bases; nucleotides not matched to a gene: 15. CDR3 sequence reads: CASSPNRGGRQDGYTF. For the CDR3, the DNA is TGTGCCAGCAGCCCTAACAGGGGTGGCCGTCAGGATGGCTACACCTTC.